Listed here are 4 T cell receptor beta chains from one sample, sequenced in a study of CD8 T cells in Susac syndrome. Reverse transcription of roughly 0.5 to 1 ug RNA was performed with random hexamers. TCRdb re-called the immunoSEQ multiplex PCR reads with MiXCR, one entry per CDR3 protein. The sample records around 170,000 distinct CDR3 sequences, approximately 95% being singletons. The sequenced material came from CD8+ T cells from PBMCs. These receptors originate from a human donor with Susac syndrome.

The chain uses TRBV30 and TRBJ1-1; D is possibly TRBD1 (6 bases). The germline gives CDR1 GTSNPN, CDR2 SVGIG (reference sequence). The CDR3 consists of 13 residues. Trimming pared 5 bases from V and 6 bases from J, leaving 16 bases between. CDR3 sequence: CAWSPGRGAEAFF. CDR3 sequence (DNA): TGTGCCTGGTCCCCTGGCAGGGGAGCTGAAGCTTTCTTT.

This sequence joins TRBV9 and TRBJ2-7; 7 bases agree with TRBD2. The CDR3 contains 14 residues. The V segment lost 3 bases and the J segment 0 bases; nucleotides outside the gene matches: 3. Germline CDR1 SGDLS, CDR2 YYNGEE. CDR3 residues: CASSGREVSYEQYF. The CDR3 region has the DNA TGTGCCAGCAGCGGACGGGAGGTCTCCTACGAGCAGTACTTC.

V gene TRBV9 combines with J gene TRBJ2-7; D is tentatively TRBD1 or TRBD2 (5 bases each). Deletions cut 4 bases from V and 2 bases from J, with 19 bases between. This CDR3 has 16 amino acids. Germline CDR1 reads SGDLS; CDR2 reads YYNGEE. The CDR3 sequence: CASSSSRDGRPYEQYF. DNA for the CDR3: TGTGCCAGCAGCTCCTCCCGGGACGGACGACCCTACGAGCAGTACTTC.

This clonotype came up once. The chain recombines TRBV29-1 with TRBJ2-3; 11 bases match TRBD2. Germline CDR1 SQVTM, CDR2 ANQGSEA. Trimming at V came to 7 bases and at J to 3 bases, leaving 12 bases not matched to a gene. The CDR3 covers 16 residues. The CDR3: CSAPRTSGSGTDTQYF. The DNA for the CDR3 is TGCAGCGCGCCCCGAACTAGCGGGAGTGGAACAGATACGCAGTATTTT.